A selection of T cell receptor beta chains follows, all from one sample in a study of T cells in Graves' hyperthyroidism and ophthalmopathy. MiXCR, run by TCRdb on the multiplex PCR reads, gives a single entry per CDR3 protein. The data show a few hundred thousand distinct CDR3 sequences, 15% to 20% seen once. The material sequenced was blood. Every receptor here comes from an older woman with Graves' ophthalmopathy. CDR3s include the opening cysteine and the closing phenylalanine or tryptophan. D genes are given only for firm matches. Expanded clones get a size class; other rows say once, few or many, or leave the size out.

j_gene | d_gene | abundance | v_gene | CDR3aa | CDR3nt
TRBJ1-1 | TRBD1 | NA | TRBV7-9 | CASSLPGGGNTEAFF | TGTGCCAGCAGCTTACCAGGGGGCGGGAACACTGAAGCTTTCTTT
TRBJ2-3 | TRBD1 | many | TRBV27 | CASSSIQGSTDTQYF | TGTGCCAGCAGTTCGATACAGGGGAGCACAGATACGCAGTATTTT
TRBJ1-4 | TRBD1 | many | TRBV11-2 | CASRRTGGGEKLFF | TGTGCCAGCAGACGGACAGGGGGGGGTGAAAAACTGTTTTTT
TRBJ1-1 | NA | NA | TRBV20-1 | CSARDHSLTLVF | TGCAGTGCTAGAGATCACTCCCTTACCCTCGTCTTT
TRBJ1-5 | NA | once | TRBV19 | CASTRGGYNQPQHF | TGTGCCAGCACAAGGGGGGGCTACAATCAGCCCCAGCATTTT
TRBJ2-5 | TRBD1 | NA | TRBV28 | CASTHGEETGGAETQYF | TGTGCCAGCACCCACGGGGAAGAGACAGGGGGCGCCGAGACCCAGTACTTC
TRBJ1-4 | NA | many | TRBV6-1 | CASSEGLRKEKLFF | TGTGCCAGCAGTGAAGGCCTCCGGAAAGAAAAACTGTTTTTT
TRBJ1-6 | NA | many | TRBV2 | CASSSTDTHNSPLHF | TGTGCCAGCAGTAGTACTGACACCCATAATTCACCCCTCCACTTT
TRBJ1-1 | NA | many | TRBV28 | CTSSLRTERSRAFF | TGTACCAGCAGTTTACGGACTGAGAGAAGTCGGGCTTTCTTT
TRBJ2-1 | NA | NA | TRBV20-1 | CSATKAEWDFTFF | TGCAGTGCCACGAAAGCAGAGTGGGACTTCACCTTCTTC
TRBJ2-1 | NA | few | TRBV6-1 | CASTEFRGDEQFF | TGTGCCAGCACCGAGTTTAGGGGGGATGAGCAGTTCTTC
TRBJ1-6 | NA | NA | TRBV9 | CASSAGTLNSPLHF | TGTGCCAGCAGCGCCGGGACACTGAATTCACCCCTCCACTTT
TRBJ2-3 | NA | many | TRBV11-2 | CASSLGSYPNTQYF | TGTGCCAGCAGCTTAGGCTCCTACCCAAATACGCAGTATTTT
TRBJ2-3 | TRBD2 | NA | TRBV19 | CASSIAGGGDTQYF | TGTGCCAGTAGTATAGCGGGAGGAGGGGATACGCAGTATTTT
TRBJ1-5 | NA | few | TRBV20-1 | CSVVEQTNQPQHF | TGCAGCGTTGTTGAACAGACTAATCAGCCCCAGCATTTT
TRBJ2-3 | NA | many | TRBV4-2 | CASSPPGRPDTQYF | TGTGCCAGCAGCCCCCCGGGGCGTCCAGATACGCAGTATTTT
TRBJ2-1 | TRBD1 | NA | TRBV28 | CASRLTGGLNEQFF | TGTGCCAGCAGGCTGACAGGGGGACTCAATGAGCAGTTCTTC
TRBJ1-1 | NA | many | TRBV28 | CASSFPTSMPGAGAFF | TGTGCCAGCAGTTTCCCGACCTCTATGCCAGGGGCGGGAGCTTTCTTT
TRBJ2-7 | NA | many | TRBV6-1 | CASSEAGRGEQYF | TGTGCCAGCAGTGAAGCGGGCAGAGGCGAGCAGTACTTC
TRBJ1-1 | NA | many | TRBV6-5 | CASSYSVAATGYAFF | TGTGCCAGCAGTTACTCTGTAGCTGCTACAGGGTATGCTTTCTTT
TRBJ1-5 | NA | once | TRBV12-3/TRBV12-4 | CASSIDRIQPQHF | TGTGCCAGCAGTATAGACAGGATTCAGCCCCAGCATTTT
TRBJ1-2 | NA | NA | TRBV4-3 | CASSQARTAGGYTF | TGCGCCAGCAGCCAAGCCCGGACAGCTGGGGGCTACACCTTC
TRBJ2-7 | NA | many | TRBV11-2 | CASSLVYQNEQYF | TGTGCCAGCAGCTTAGTGTATCAAAACGAGCAGTACTTC
TRBJ2-1 | TRBD2 | NA | TRBV9 | CASSLLAGGKSSYNEQFF | TGTGCCAGCAGCCTCCTAGCGGGAGGGAAAAGCTCCTACAATGAGCAGTTCTTC
TRBJ2-3 | NA | many | TRBV20-1 | CSATPRADTQYF | TGCAGTGCGACTCCTAGGGCAGATACGCAGTATTTT
TRBJ2-3 | NA | many | TRBV10-3 | CAIEDSLLTDTQYF | TGTGCCATAGAGGACAGCCTACTCACAGATACGCAGTATTTT
TRBJ2-2 | TRBD1 | NA | TRBV11-3 | CASSPQGTGGTGELFF | TGTGCCAGCAGCCCCCAGGGGACAGGGGGGACCGGGGAGCTGTTTTTT
TRBJ2-2 | NA | NA | TRBV2 | CASTTRVMNTGELFF | TGTGCCAGTACCACACGGGTCATGAACACCGGGGAGCTGTTTTTT
TRBJ1-1 | NA | many | TRBV13 | CASSLSPRATEAFF | TGTGCCAGCAGCTTATCTCCGAGAGCCACTGAAGCTTTCTTT
TRBJ1-1 | NA | few | TRBV27 | CASSSSRTTEAFF | TGTGCCAGCAGTTCCTCCCGGACAACTGAAGCTTTCTTT
TRBJ1-2 | NA | many | TRBV6-2/TRBV6-3 | CASRRDTRLGGYTF | TGTGCCAGCAGACGAGACACAAGGCTAGGTGGCTACACCTTC
TRBJ1-2 | NA | many | TRBV5-5 | CASLGPVGLTF | TGTGCCAGCCTCGGACCTGTTGGCCTCACCTTC
TRBJ2-5 | TRBD1 | many | TRBV28 | CASRGDRRETQYF | TGTGCCAGCAGGGGGGACAGGCGAGAGACCCAGTACTTC
TRBJ1-5 | TRBD1 | many | TRBV10-3 | CAISESPRDRSNQPQHF | TGTGCCATCAGTGAGAGCCCCCGGGACAGAAGCAATCAGCCCCAGCATTTT
TRBJ1-5 | NA | few | TRBV2 | CASKGESQPQHF | TGTGCCAGCAAGGGGGAGAGTCAGCCCCAGCATTTT
TRBJ2-2 | TRBD1 | few | TRBV10-3 | CAISEPSRGTGGTGELFF | TGTGCCATCAGTGAGCCGTCTAGAGGGACAGGGGGCACCGGGGAGCTGTTTTTT
TRBJ2-1 | NA | once | TRBV9 | CASTTGGSRDEQFF | TGTGCCAGCACCACCGGAGGGAGCCGTGATGAGCAGTTCTTC
TRBJ1-1 | NA | many | TRBV11-3 | CASSFSSNTEAFF | TGTGCCAGCAGCTTTAGTTCCAACACTGAAGCTTTCTTT
TRBJ2-1 | NA | NA | TRBV19 | CANSIGRGNVRQFF | TGTGCCAATAGTATAGGCAGGGGAAATGTGAGGCAGTTCTTC
TRBJ1-1 | NA | few | TRBV11-2 | CASSLLLSQAFF | TGTGCCAGCAGCTTACTTCTCTCACAGGCTTTCTTT
TRBJ2-7 | NA | many | TRBV5-1 | CASSLVPADVTYEQYF | TGCGCCAGCAGTTTGGTGCCGGCGGATGTTACCTACGAGCAGTACTTC
TRBJ2-5 | NA | NA | TRBV5-4 | CASSRSAGQYF | TGTGCCAGCAGCAGATCCGCGGGCCAGTACTTC
TRBJ2-1 | NA | NA | TRBV9 | CASSARDPSEQFF | TGTGCCAGCAGCGCGCGGGACCCATCGGAGCAGTTCTTC
TRBJ2-1 | NA | few | TRBV11-2 | CASSLSSSLFF | TGTGCCAGCAGCTTATCGTCTAGTCTGTTCTTC
TRBJ2-1 | TRBD1 | many | TRBV5-1 | CASSAGRDSSYNEQFF | TGCGCCAGCAGTGCTGGCCGGGACAGCTCCTACAATGAGCAGTTCTTC
TRBJ2-5 | NA | many | TRBV7-9 | CASSLLSETQYF | TGTGCCAGCAGCTTATTGTCGGAGACCCAGTACTTC
TRBJ2-4 | NA | NA | TRBV20-1 | CSARDQGGGENIQYF | TGCAGTGCTAGAGACCAGGGAGGGGGGGAAAACATTCAGTACTTC
TRBJ2-7 | NA | many | TRBV7-2 | CASSLGGTPVYEQYF | TGTGCCAGCAGCTTAGGCGGGACACCCGTCTACGAGCAGTACTTC